A single sample is the source of the 28 T cell receptor beta chains below, sequenced in a study of shared T cell receptors in the human thymus. Sequencing was performed with immunoSEQ multiplex PCR; in TCRdb, only in-frame clones are kept and a portion is missing. The sample consists of 600,000 or so clones, approximately 89% of them appearing once. The same specimen was also included in a second study, on human thymus T cells.

The specimen was thymocytes. All receptors derive from a boy less than two years old with a congenital heart defect.

The V and J genes are TRBV4-3 and TRBJ2-1; 7 nucleotides agree with TRBD2. V dropped 3 bases and J dropped 5; count of bases not matched to a gene: 10. The CDR3 covers 16 residues. Germline assignment: CDR1 LGHNA and CDR2 YSLEER. CDR3 loop: CASSQYRGVRNNEQFF. In nucleotides, the CDR3 is TGCGCCAGCAGCCAGTACCGGGGGGTTAGAAACAATGAGCAGTTCTTC.

The chain carries TRBV5-1 and TRBJ2-3; 10 bases fit TRBD2. The germline gives CDR1 SGHRS, CDR2 YFSETQ. V shed 6 bases, J shed 5 bases, and the junction held 15 bases outside the gene matches. CDR3 length equals 17 residues. Here the CDR3 reads CASTRAASGSPKDTQYF. The DNA of the CDR3 is TGCGCCAGCACGAGGGCGGCTAGCGGGAGTCCGAAAGATACGCAGTATTTT.

V and J are TRBV4-1 and TRBJ2-7; maybe TRBD2 (6 bases). The CDR3 consists of 14 residues. Germline V gene data show CDR1 as MGHRA and CDR2 as YSYEKL. The V gene lost 3 bases and the J gene lost 7 bases, with 16 bases spanning the gap. The CDR3 DNA follows: TGCGCCAGCAGCCACTTGGTGGGACTGAGGGAGCAGTACTTC. As protein: CASSHLVGLREQYF.

V is TRBV5-1 and J is TRBJ2-2; the D is unclear. Germline CDR1 reads SGHRS; CDR2 reads YFSETQ. Trimming cost V 6 bases and J 5 bases, with 17 bases left between them. The CDR3 covers 15 residues. The CDR3: CASTSRSISTGELFF. The CDR3 region has the DNA TGCGCCAGCACCTCCCGGTCTATCTCGACCGGGGAGCTGTTTTTT. Complete variable domain (other parts from reference TRBV5-1 and TRBJ2-2): KAGVTQTPRYLIKTRGQQVTLSCSPISGHRSVSWYQQTPGQGLQFLFEYFSETQRNKGNFPGRFSGRQFSNSRSEMNVSTLELGDSALYLCASTSRSISTGELFFGEGSRLTVL.

The J gene is TRBJ2-7, the V gene TRBV28; 13 bases fit TRBD2. Per germline, CDR1 MDHEN and CDR2 SYDVKM. J lost 3 bases, V lost 7 bases, and 15 bases had no gene match. The CDR3 length is 18 residues. CDR3 loop: CASTPGLAGLRRIYEQYF. DNA of the CDR3: TGTGCCAGCACCCCGGGACTAGCGGGACTCCGCCGAATCTACGAGCAGTACTTC.

The J gene is TRBJ2-7, the V gene TRBV28; maybe TRBD1 (6 bases). CDR3 length: 12 residues. From germline, CDR1 is MDHEN and CDR2 SYDVKM. Trimming cost V 8 bases and J 5 bases, with 13 bases left between them. For the CDR3, the DNA is TGTGCCAGCGGAGAACAGGGCCACGAGCAGTACTTC. Translating it yields CASGEQGHEQYF.

The chain is built from TRBV4-3 and TRBJ1-1, with D unresolved. CDR1 is LGHNA, CDR2 YSLEER, per germline. Trimming stripped 4 bases from V and 4 bases from J, with 10 bases between. The CDR3 covers 13 residues. The DNA of the CDR3 is TGCGCCAGCAGCCCCCCGGAGAGCACTGAAGCTTTCTTT. Translated, it gives CASSPPESTEAFF.

J is TRBJ1-1 and V is TRBV29-1; 7 nucleotides align to TRBD1. Germline CDR1 and CDR2: SQVTM and ANQGSEA. The CDR3 is 14 amino acids. V trimming: 4 bases; J trimming: 1 base; junction bases outside the gene matches: 6. The CDR3 protein is CSVVGQAKNTEAFF. CDR3 nucleotides: TGCAGCGTTGTAGGACAGGCGAAGAACACTGAAGCTTTCTTT.

This clone appeared a few times. The rearrangement links TRBV14 to TRBJ1-1; D not certain. From germline, CDR1 is SGHDN and CDR2 FVKESK. Trimming removed 2 bases at V and 5 bases at J, with 9 bases between. The CDR3 is made up of 13 amino acids. Here the CDR3 reads CASSQISGTEAFF. CDR3 sequence (DNA): TGTGCCAGCAGCCAAATATCGGGGACTGAAGCTTTCTTT.

The chain is built from TRBV5-8 and TRBJ1-3; possibly TRBD1 for D (6 bases). Germline V gives CDR1 SGHTS, CDR2 YDEGEE. This CDR3 comprises 18 residues. V was trimmed by 6 bases and J by 6 bases, leaving 28 bases between them. In DNA form, the CDR3 reads TGTGCCAGCAATCACCCTGACGTGTACAGGGTTCGGGAAAACACCATATATTTT. Translating it yields CASNHPDVYRVRENTIYF.

This sequence joins TRBV25-1 and TRBJ2-1, with TRBD1 matching over 12 bases. This CDR3 region has 18 residues. The germline V gene encodes CDR1 MGHDK and CDR2 SYGVNS. V gave up 5 bases and J gave up 2 bases; unmatched junction bases: 10. CDR3 region: CASSNGTGGEDTYNEQFF. The CDR3 nucleotides read TGTGCCAGCAGTAACGGGACAGGGGGCGAAGATACCTACAATGAGCAGTTCTTC. The whole variable domain, remainder taken from reference TRBV25-1 and TRBJ2-1, is EADIYQTPRYLVIGTGKKITLECSQTMGHDKMYWYQQDPGMELHLIHYSYGVNSTEKGDLSSESTVSRIRTEHFPLTLESARPSHTSQYLCASSNGTGGEDTYNEQFFGPGTRLTVL.

As concerns this clone: Germline and junction disagree at one end, which may indicate a read error. The chain has TRBV28 and TRBJ2-5; TRBD2 aligns across 13 bases. This CDR3 is built from 18 residues. CDR1 and CDR2 from the germline V gene are MDHEN and SYDVKM. The chain's CDR3 is CASSLSGEAGMGLAGHHF. The DNA for the CDR3 is TGTGCCAGCAGTTTATCCGGGGAAGCGGGGATGGGACTAGCGGGGCACCACTTC.

This chain uses TRBV6-5 with TRBJ1-1; D is possibly TRBD1 (6 bases). CDR1 MNHEY and CDR2 SVGAGI come from the germline V gene. Trimming left V 5 bases short and J 4 bases short, with 14 bases between. This CDR3 has 14 amino acids. The CDR3 spells CASSQQGLITEAFF. CDR3 in DNA: TGTGCCAGCAGTCAACAGGGTTTAATCACTGAAGCTTTCTTT.

V is TRBV6-1 and J is TRBJ2-5; D ambiguous. This CDR3 region has 15 residues. V was cut by 4 bases and J by 1 base, with 13 bases left in between. Germline values: CDR1 MNHNS, CDR2 SASEGT. In DNA, the CDR3 is TGTGCCAGCAGTGGCCAACAAGAAATCCAAGAGACCCAGTACTTC. This sequence encodes CASSGQQEIQETQYF.

The V gene is TRBV4-3, the J gene TRBJ2-7; a possible D gene is TRBD1 (6 bases). The germline gives CDR1 LGHNA, CDR2 YSLEER. The CDR3 has 11 amino acids. Trimming pared 3 bases from V and 9 bases from J, leaving 9 bases between. DNA of the CDR3: TGCGCCAGCAGCCAGATACAGGGGCAGTACTTC. Translation: CASSQIQGQYF.

The CDR3 protein is CAWREAGLNTEAFF. CDR3 DNA sequence: TGTGCCTGGAGGGAAGCAGGATTGAACACTGAAGCTTTCTTT. The chain links TRBV30 to TRBJ1-1; D gene unclear. Looked up from germline, CDR1 is GTSNPN and CDR2 is SVGIG (reference sequence). The CDR3 is 14 residues long. V lost 3 bases and J 0 bases, leaving 11 bases between the germline ends.

This rearrangement joins TRBV2 to TRBJ2-3; 10 bases map to TRBD2. Germline CDR1 SNHLY, CDR2 FYNNEI. The CDR3 runs 16 residues. V shed 7 bases and J 5 bases; nucleotides not matched to a gene: 12. DNA of the CDR3: TGTGCCAGCACTCGGGACCAGCGGGGGGGTAAAGATACGCAGTATTTT. Its protein product is CASTRDQRGGKDTQYF.

The gene calls are TRBV7-9 and TRBJ1-2, with 8 bases fitting TRBD1. The CDR3 has 17 amino acids. V trimming: 4 bases; J trimming: 7 bases; junction bases outside the gene matches: 17. Germline assignment: CDR1 SEHNR and CDR2 FQNEAQ (reference sequence). The CDR3 nucleotides read TGTGCCAGCAGCTCTGATCTCGCTCCCTCGGACAGGGCTGGCTACACCTTC. This encodes CASSSDLAPSDRAGYTF.

The chain uses TRBV7-6 and TRBJ2-7, with D unclear. Germline CDR1 and CDR2: SGHVS and FNYEAQ. Trimming stripped 4 bases from V and 3 bases from J, with 13 bases between. CDR3 length: 14 amino acids. The CDR3 region has the DNA TGTGCCAGCAGCTCCACTGTGGGCCGCTACGAGCAGTACTTC. As protein: CASSSTVGRYEQYF.

The J gene is TRBJ2-7, the V gene TRBV25-1; D uncertain. The germline V and J ends were trimmed by 4 bases and 5 bases, with 21 bases remaining between them. The CDR3 contains 16 residues. The germline V gene encodes CDR1 MGHDK and CDR2 SYGVNS. This CDR3 is CASSGHRGVSSNEQYF. The CDR3 DNA is TGTGCCAGCAGTGGGCATCGAGGCGTGAGTTCGAACGAGCAGTACTTC.

The V and J genes are TRBV18 and TRBJ2-1; 7 positions agree with TRBD2. With 4 bases clipped from V and 4 bases from J, the junction kept 10 bases outside the gene matches. The CDR3 has 16 residues. The germline V gene encodes CDR1 KGHSH and CDR2 LQKENI. CDR3 amino acids: CASSRIGGGRYNEQFF. The CDR3, as DNA: TGTGCCAGCTCACGGATTGGGGGAGGGCGTTACAATGAGCAGTTCTTC.

This clone was seen once. The V gene is TRBV4-1, the J gene TRBJ2-3; TRBD2 matches at 10 bases. The J segment lost 1 base and the V segment lost 5 bases, leaving 3 bases of the junction unmatched. Germline V gene lookup returns CDR1 MGHRA and CDR2 YSYEKL. The CDR3 runs to 15 residues. CDR3 coding DNA: TGCGCCAGCAGCGACACTAGCGGGGGCACAGATACGCAGTATTTT. Protein sequence: CASSDTSGGTDTQYF.

This rearrangement joins TRBV9 to TRBJ2-3, with TRBD2 matching over 12 bases. The germline V gene encodes CDR1 SGDLS and CDR2 YYNGEE. The CDR3 sequence is 17 residues long. The J segment lost 3 bases and the V segment lost 6 bases, leaving 11 bases of the junction unmatched. The CDR3 DNA is TGTGCCAGCAACTCGCCGCCGGGACTAGCGGGTACAGATACGCAGTATTTT. Translation: CASNSPPGLAGTDTQYF.

V usage is TRBV6-4 and J usage is TRBJ1-1; D gene ambiguous. CDR3 length: 13 residues. Germline-derived CDR1 and CDR2 are MRHNA and SNTAGT. Trimming pared 5 bases from V and 2 bases from J, leaving 9 bases between. The CDR3 region is CASSLEGNTEAFF. The CDR3 bases are TGTGCCAGCAGTTTAGAGGGCAACACTGAAGCTTTCTTT.

This clone was recorded only once. The chain employs TRBV7-9 and TRBJ2-1; 7 bases are a match to TRBD2. The CDR3 has 15 residues. The ends lost 5 bases at V and 6 bases at J; junction bases unmatched: 10. Germline V gene data show CDR1 as SEHNR and CDR2 as FQNEAQ (reference sequence). CDR3 residues: CASSTMKRGLNEQFF. The CDR3 DNA follows: TGTGCCAGCAGCACAATGAAGCGGGGCCTCAATGAGCAGTTCTTC.

The chain combines TRBV18 with TRBJ2-2; no reliable D call. This CDR3 spans 13 amino acids. CDR1 and CDR2 (germline): KGHSH, LQKENI. Trimming pared 6 bases from V and 7 bases from J, leaving 12 bases between. As DNA, the CDR3 is TGTGCCAGCTCCCACCAAAGCGACGGGGAGCTGTTTTTT. Its protein is CASSHQSDGELFF.

The chain links TRBV19 to TRBJ2-7, with 8 bases that match TRBD1. The better agreement between TRBJ2-1 and the DNA end casts doubt on the J call. The germline gives CDR1 LNHDA, CDR2 SQIVND (reference sequence). The CDR3 has 18 residues. Here the CDR3 reads CASSTLPLSRDRPYEQFF. CDR3 nucleotide sequence: TGTGCCAGTAGTACGCTCCCTTTATCACGGGACAGGCCCTACGAGCAGTTCTTC.

In the case of this clone: Other DNA sequences in the same sample also yield this CDR3. The genes are TRBV28 and TRBJ1-2, with D maybe TRBD1 (5 bases). This CDR3 region has 12 residues. V gave up 7 bases and J gave up 1 base, with 7 bases separating them. Germline CDR1 MDHEN, CDR2 SYDVKM. CDR3 DNA sequence: TGTGCCAGCAACCAGGGTAACTATGGCTACACCTTC. This gives the protein CASNQGNYGYTF.